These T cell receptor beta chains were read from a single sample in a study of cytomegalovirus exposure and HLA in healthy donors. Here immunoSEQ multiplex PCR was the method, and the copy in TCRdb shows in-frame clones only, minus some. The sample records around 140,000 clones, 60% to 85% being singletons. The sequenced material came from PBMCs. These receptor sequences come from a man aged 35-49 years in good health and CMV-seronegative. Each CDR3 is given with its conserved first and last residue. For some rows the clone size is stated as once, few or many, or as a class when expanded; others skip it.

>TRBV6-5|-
CASRDRGQGGYTF
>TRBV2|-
CASINRDRVNEQFF
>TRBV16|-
CASSQSIRGPDTQYF
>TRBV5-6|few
CASSLSIRVGQETQYF
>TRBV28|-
CASFRQLADTEAFF
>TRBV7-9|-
CASSDARTGDGRYGYTF
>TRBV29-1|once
CSERSGCQGRPPSTDTQYF
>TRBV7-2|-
CASSLGAGPGSPLHF
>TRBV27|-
CASSLSGSYSYNEQFF
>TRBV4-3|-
CASSQVGQGRNGYTF
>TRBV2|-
CASKKSVNGGAAGQETQYF
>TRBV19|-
CSCGGGEQFF
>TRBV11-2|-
CASSLAAGGVQETQYF
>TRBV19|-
CASSPWTSSSTDTQYF
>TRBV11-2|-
CASSPALSGLYF
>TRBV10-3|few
CAISEGGQEAYGYTF
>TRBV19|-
CASKGTAMNTEAFF
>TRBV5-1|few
CASSYTQSYGYTF
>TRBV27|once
CASSLGTGSYEQYF
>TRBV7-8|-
CASSDGLAGGNEQFF
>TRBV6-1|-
CASKSPGAKNIQYF
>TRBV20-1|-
CSARDSEVQYF
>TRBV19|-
CASSPLGQGVGYTF
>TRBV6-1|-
CASRTGHTDTQYF
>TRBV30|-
CAWILSGMATDTQYF
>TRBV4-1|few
CASSLDREETQYF
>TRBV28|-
CASSLSGTAGGAGETQYF
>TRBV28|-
CASSLSVTSGAYEQYF
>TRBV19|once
CASTPLGGRTGELFF
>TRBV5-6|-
CASRGRDSPLLDTQYF
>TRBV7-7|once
CASSPGRGDGELFF
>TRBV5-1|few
CASSLWDSENEKLFF
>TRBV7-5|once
CVRSFPSGGRPSGELFF
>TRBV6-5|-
CASGRDQSYEQYF
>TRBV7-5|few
CVRSYLGGRDQETQYF
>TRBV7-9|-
CASSPDRVWGTDTQYF
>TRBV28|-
CASSALPGTSGSIYEQYF
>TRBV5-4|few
CASSLPGVVGEQYF
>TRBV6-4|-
CASSDTRQGDYEQYF
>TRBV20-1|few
CSAIQETQYF
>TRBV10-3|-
CAISDQGRAGELFF
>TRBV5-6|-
CASSLQGAQQYF
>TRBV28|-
CASTPSLSSYEQYF
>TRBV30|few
CAWSVLENEKLFF
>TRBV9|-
CASSGQGQGVSLPGDEQYF
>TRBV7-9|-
CASSRTGNTGELFF
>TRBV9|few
CASSVGGGRETQYF
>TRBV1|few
CTSSQDSPSGGSYEQYF
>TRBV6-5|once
CASTPRDRPPYGYTF
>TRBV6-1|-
CASRLSGGWEELFF
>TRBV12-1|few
CASTPALGLQGTDTQYF
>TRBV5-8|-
CASSLAGRLDGTDTQYF
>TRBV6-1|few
CASSRSQGRDSPLHF
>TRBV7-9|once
CASSEVEAYGYTF
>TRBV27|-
CASSWDNRDEKLFF
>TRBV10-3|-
CAIMDDRDHTDTQYF
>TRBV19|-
CASSIKSTQGTEAFF
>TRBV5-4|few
CASSLDPGVGTYEQYF
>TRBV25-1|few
CASSEYIGGQETQYF
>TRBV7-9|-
CSTDPMGLAGAAYEQYF